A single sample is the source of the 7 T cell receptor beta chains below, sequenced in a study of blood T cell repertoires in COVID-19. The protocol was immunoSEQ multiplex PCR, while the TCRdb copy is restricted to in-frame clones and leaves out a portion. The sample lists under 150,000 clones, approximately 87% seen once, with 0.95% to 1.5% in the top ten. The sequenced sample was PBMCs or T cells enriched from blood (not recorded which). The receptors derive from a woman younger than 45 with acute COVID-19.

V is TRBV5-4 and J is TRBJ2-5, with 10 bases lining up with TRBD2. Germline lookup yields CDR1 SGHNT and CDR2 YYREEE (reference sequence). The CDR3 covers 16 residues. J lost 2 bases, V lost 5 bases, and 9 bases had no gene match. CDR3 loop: CASSRATSGPQETQYF. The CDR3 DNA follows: TGTGCCAGCAGTAGGGCGACTAGCGGGCCTCAAGAGACCCAGTACTTC.

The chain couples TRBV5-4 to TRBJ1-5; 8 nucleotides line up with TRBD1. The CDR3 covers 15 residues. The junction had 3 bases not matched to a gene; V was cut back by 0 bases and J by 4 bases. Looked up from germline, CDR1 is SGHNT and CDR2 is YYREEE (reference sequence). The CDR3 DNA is TGTGCCAGCAGCTTGGGACAGGGGCCAAATCAGCCCCAGCATTTT. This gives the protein CASSLGQGPNQPQHF.

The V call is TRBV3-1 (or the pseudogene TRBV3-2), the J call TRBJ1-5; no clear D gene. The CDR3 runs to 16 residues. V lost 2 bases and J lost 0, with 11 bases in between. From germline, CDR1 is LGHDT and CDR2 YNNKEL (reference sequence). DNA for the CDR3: TGTGCCAGCAGCCAAAGCTGGAGGGATAGCAATCAGCCCCAGCATTTT. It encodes CASSQSWRDSNQPQHF.

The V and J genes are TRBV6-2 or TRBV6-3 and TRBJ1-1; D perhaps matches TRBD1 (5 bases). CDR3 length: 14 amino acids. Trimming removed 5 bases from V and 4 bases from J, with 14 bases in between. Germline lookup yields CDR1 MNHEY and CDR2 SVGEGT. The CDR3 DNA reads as TGTGCCAGCAGTACGTGGAGGGGCGGCACTGAAGCTTTCTTT. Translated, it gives CASSTWRGGTEAFF.

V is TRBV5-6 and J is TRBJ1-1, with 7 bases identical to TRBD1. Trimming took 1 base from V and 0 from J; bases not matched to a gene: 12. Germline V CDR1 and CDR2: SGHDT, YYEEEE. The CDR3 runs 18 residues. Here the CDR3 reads CASSLFSLGQQMNTEAFF. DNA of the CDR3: TGTGCCAGCAGCTTGTTTAGTTTGGGACAGCAAATGAACACTGAAGCTTTCTTT.

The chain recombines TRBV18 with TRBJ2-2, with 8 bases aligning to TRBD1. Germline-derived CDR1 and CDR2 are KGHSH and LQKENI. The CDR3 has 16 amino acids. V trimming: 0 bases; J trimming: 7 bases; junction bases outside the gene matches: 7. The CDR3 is CASSPPQGAYFGELFF. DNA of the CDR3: TGTGCCAGCTCACCACCCCAGGGGGCGTATTTCGGGGAGCTGTTTTTT.

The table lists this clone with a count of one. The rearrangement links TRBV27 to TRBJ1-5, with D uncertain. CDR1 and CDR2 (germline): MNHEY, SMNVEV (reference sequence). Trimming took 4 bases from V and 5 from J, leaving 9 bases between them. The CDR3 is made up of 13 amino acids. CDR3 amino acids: CASSWRPDQPQHF. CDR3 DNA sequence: TGTGCCAGCAGTTGGAGACCCGATCAGCCCCAGCATTTT.